These 19 T cell receptor beta chains share one sample of origin, sequenced in a study of T cell responses to AZD1222 COVID-19 vaccine (dated by TCRdb to the early 2020s). The time point label corresponds to: baseline before first vaccination. Libraries were built with the immunoSEQ multiplex PCR assay. Held by TCRdb, this immuneACCESS table contains in-frame sequences only and omits some clones. Under half of the omission traces to an unresolved V gene where checked; the cause of the rest is unknown. For this sample there are 100,000 or so clones; more than 85% appear just once. The biggest ten clones account for more than 15% of the sample. The sample consisted of peripheral blood, taken on day 0 of AZD1222 vaccination. These receptors were obtained from an adult in good health.

This rearrangement joins TRBV28 to TRBJ1-2, with TRBD1 as a possible D gene (6 bases). Trimming pared 7 bases from V and 4 bases from J, leaving 19 bases between. CDR1 and CDR2 from the germline V gene are MDHEN and SYDVKM. CDR3 size: 15 residues. The DNA of the CDR3 is TGTGCCAGCACCCCGGGGGGGGAGGGGGGCTATGGCTACACCTTC. Translating gives CASTPGGEGGYGYTF.

The chain couples TRBV2 to TRBJ1-2; D may be TRBD1 (6 bases). Germline CDR1 is SNHLY and CDR2 is FYNNEI. This CDR3 spans 13 amino acids. V was shortened by 4 bases and J by 2 bases, with 8 bases between the two germline ends. Here the CDR3 reads CASSVQGNYGYTF. In nucleotides, the CDR3 is TGTGCCAGCAGTGTACAGGGAAACTATGGCTACACCTTC.

This chain links TRBV6-1 with TRBJ1-5, with unresolved D. This CDR3 region has 13 residues. Germline-derived CDR1 and CDR2 are MNHNS and SASEGT. With 2 bases removed from V and 11 bases from J, the gap between germline ends came to 13 bases. The CDR3 loop reads CASSETVGRAQHF. CDR3 DNA sequence: TGTGCCAGCAGTGAAACCGTGGGTCGGGCCCAGCATTTT.

The CDR3 DNA follows: TGTGCCAGCATCCTGACTAGCGGGAGGTCCGGGGAGCTGTTTTTT. Translated, it gives CASILTSGRSGELFF. J is TRBJ2-2 and V is TRBV7-6; 13 bases are shared with TRBD2. Germline CDR1 is SGHVS and CDR2 is FNYEAQ. V lost 7 bases to trimming and J lost 6 bases; unmatched junction nucleotides: 5. This CDR3 spans 15 amino acids.

CDR3 in amino acids: CASTTRVGETQYF. The CDR3 DNA is TGTGCCAGCACCACCCGGGTAGGGGAGACCCAGTACTTC. The genes are TRBV27 and TRBJ2-5; D call uncertain. The germline V gene has CDR1 MNHEY and CDR2 SMNVEV (reference sequence). V gave up 7 bases and J gave up 5 bases, with 14 bases separating them. The CDR3 covers 13 residues.

The rearrangement uses TRBV7-2 and TRBJ2-7; D remains ambiguous. V was clipped by 1 base and J by 7 bases, with 8 bases between them. The V gene's germline CDR1 is SGHTA and CDR2 FQGNSA. This CDR3 has 12 amino acids. The CDR3 protein is CASSLVVGEQYF. The CDR3 bases are TGTGCCAGCAGCTTAGTGGTGGGGGAGCAGTACTTC.

V usage is TRBV5-1 and J usage is TRBJ2-7, with 9 bases that match TRBD1. Germline CDR1 is SGHRS and CDR2 is YFSETQ. J gave up 4 bases and V 0 bases, and 8 bases lay outside the gene matches. This CDR3 has 16 amino acids. CDR3 sequence reads: CASSLVGGTGLYEQYF. The DNA for the CDR3 is TGCGCCAGCAGCTTGGTAGGCGGGACAGGGCTATACGAGCAGTACTTC.

The chain is built from TRBV5-1 and TRBJ2-3; TRBD1 aligns across 8 bases. Germline CDR1 SGHRS, CDR2 YFSETQ. This CDR3 contains 15 residues. Trimming at V came to 2 bases and at J to 4 bases, leaving 6 bases not matched to a gene. The CDR3 DNA sequence: TGCGCCAGCAGCTTACCGACAGGGGAGTCAGATACGCAGTATTTT. Protein product: CASSLPTGESDTQYF.

This clone was detected once. This rearrangement joins TRBV5-1 to TRBJ2-1, with D possibly being TRBD1 (5 bases). V dropped 1 base and J dropped 7 bases, with 15 bases sitting between them. CDR3 length: 15 amino acids. The germline CDR1 and CDR2 sequences are SGHRS and YFSETQ. This CDR3 is CASSLRQGLKNEQFF. In nucleotides, the CDR3 is TGCGCCAGCAGCTTGAGGCAGGGCTTAAAAAATGAGCAGTTCTTC.

This clone has just one count. The chain recombines TRBV7-9 with TRBJ1-2; a weak D match, TRBD1 (5 bases). Germline V lookup: CDR1 SEHNR, CDR2 FQNEAQ (reference sequence). The CDR3 totals 16 residues. V dropped 2 bases and J dropped 6 bases, with 19 bases sitting between them. The CDR3 DNA follows: TGTGCCAGCAGCTTATCTGGCTCCACCGGGGGACATGGCTACACCTTC. Translated, it gives CASSLSGSTGGHGYTF.

The chain joins TRBV3-1 (or the pseudogene TRBV3-2) to TRBJ1-1; 7 bases are a match to TRBD1. The CDR3 sequence is 14 residues long. J gave up 4 bases and V 2 bases, and 4 bases lay outside the gene matches. Germline V gene sequence: CDR1 LGHDT, CDR2 YNNKEL (reference sequence). DNA of the CDR3: TGTGCCAGCAGCCAATTGGGACAGAGCACTGAAGCTTTCTTT. It codes for CASSQLGQSTEAFF.

The V gene is TRBV7-6, the J gene TRBJ1-6, with a weak D call TRBD1 (6 bases). Germline-derived CDR1 and CDR2 are SGHVS and FNYEAQ. Trimming removed 5 bases at V and 7 bases at J, with 15 bases between. This CDR3 comprises 15 residues. The CDR3 is CASSTTAGENSPLHF. The DNA for the CDR3 is TGTGCCAGCAGCACTACTGCAGGGGAGAATTCACCCCTCCACTTT.

The V call is TRBV9, the J call TRBJ1-3, with 9 bases matching TRBD1. CDR3 length equals 18 residues. Looked up from germline, CDR1 is SGDLS and CDR2 is YYNGEE. The trim removed 0 bases at V and 7 bases at J, leaving 14 bases unmatched. CDR3 sequence (DNA): TGTGCCAGCAGCGTAGCCGGGACAGGGCCTTTCGTTGGGAACACCATATATTTT. Protein sequence: CASSVAGTGPFVGNTIYF.

In this sample, this clone turned up once. The chain carries TRBV6-1 and TRBJ1-4, with 10 bases that match TRBD1. Unmatched junction bases numbered 7, after V lost 2 bases and J lost 7 bases. CDR1 is MNHNS, CDR2 SASEGT, per germline. CDR3 size: 16 residues. The CDR3 sequence is CASSESRTGGFEKLFF. CDR3 nucleotides: TGTGCCAGCAGTGAAAGCCGGACAGGGGGTTTTGAAAAACTGTTTTTT.

The chain recombines TRBV30 with TRBJ2-2; D is uncertain. Per germline, CDR1 GTSNPN and CDR2 SVGIG (reference sequence). The CDR3 consists of 16 residues. Trimming removed 0 bases at V and 2 bases at J, with 13 bases between. The CDR3 region has the DNA TGTGCCTGGAGTGTACTTGGCTGGGGAAACACCGGGGAGCTGTTTTTT. Translating gives CAWSVLGWGNTGELFF.

This chain uses TRBV2 with TRBJ1-5; D is undetermined. The CDR3 extends over 14 amino acids. Germline assignment: CDR1 SNHLY and CDR2 FYNNEI. Deletions cut 1 base from V and 9 bases from J, with 13 bases between. CDR3 residues: CASSEVQGRGPQHF. In DNA, the CDR3 is TGTGCCAGCAGTGAAGTTCAAGGCCGGGGGCCCCAGCATTTT.

A single count supports this clone. The rearrangement links TRBV5-1 to TRBJ2-1, with D perhaps TRBD1 (6 bases). Per the germline V gene, CDR1 is SGHRS and CDR2 is YFSETQ. Trimming pared 4 bases from V and 9 bases from J, leaving 14 bases between. This CDR3 region has 13 residues. The DNA of the CDR3 is TGCGCCAGCAGCCCACAACAGGGCACTGAGCAGTTCTTC. Encoded protein: CASSPQQGTEQFF.

The chain has TRBV18 and TRBJ1-2; 9 bases map to TRBD1. The CDR3 length is 14 residues. Germline CDR1 KGHSH, CDR2 LQKENI. J lost 2 bases, V lost 6 bases, and 4 bases had no gene match. The CDR3 DNA follows: TGTGCCAGCTCGTTGGACAGGGGAAACTATGGCTACACCTTC. This gives the protein CASSLDRGNYGYTF.

The chain couples TRBV28 to TRBJ2-7; D is ambiguous. CDR3 length: 16 residues. Germline CDR1 MDHEN, CDR2 SYDVKM. The V and J ends lost 8 bases and 2 bases respectively, with 22 bases between them. In nucleotides, the CDR3 is TGTGCCAGCGGAACCGCTTGGGGTAAGGTACCCTACGAGCAGTACTTC. It specifies CASGTAWGKVPYEQYF.